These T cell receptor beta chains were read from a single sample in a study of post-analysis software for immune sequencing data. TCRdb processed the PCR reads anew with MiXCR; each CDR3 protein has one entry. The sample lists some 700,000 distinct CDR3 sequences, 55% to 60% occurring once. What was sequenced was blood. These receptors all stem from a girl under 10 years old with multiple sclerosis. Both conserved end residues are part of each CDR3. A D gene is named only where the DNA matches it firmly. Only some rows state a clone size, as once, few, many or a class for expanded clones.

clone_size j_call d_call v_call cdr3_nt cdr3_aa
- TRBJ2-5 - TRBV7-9 TGTGCCAGCAGCTTAGAGGATCCCCAAGAGACCCAGTACTTC CASSLEDPQETQYF
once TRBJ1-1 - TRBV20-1 TGCAGTGCTAGCCCCCTAAACACTGAAGCTTTCTTT CSASPLNTEAFF
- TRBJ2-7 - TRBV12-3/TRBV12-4 TGTGCCAGCAGTTTAGCGCGGGAGGACAGGGGCCGCTCCTACGAGCAGTACTTC CASSLAREDRGRSYEQYF
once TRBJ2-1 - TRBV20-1 TGCAGTGCTAGCCCCGGAGGACCGGGGAATGAGCAGTTCTTC CSASPGGPGNEQFF
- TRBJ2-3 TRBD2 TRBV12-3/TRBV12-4 TGTGCCAGCACCTGGGGGGGAGACGCAGATACGCAGTATTTT CASTWGGDADTQYF
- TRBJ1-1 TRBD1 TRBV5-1 TGCGCCAGCAGCTTGAGACAGGGGGCTGGTATGAACACTGAAGCTTTCTTT CASSLRQGAGMNTEAFF
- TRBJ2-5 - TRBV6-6 TGTGCCAGCAGTTACGGGCTATACCAAGAGACCCAGTACTTC CASSYGLYQETQYF
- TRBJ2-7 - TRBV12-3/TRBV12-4 TGTGCCAGCAGTCCCAACCGGGACCGCATTTACGAGCAGTACTTC CASSPNRDRIYEQYF
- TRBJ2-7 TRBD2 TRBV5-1 TGCGCCAGCAGCTTAACCAGTTCACCTAGCGGGAGCCCCTACGAGCAGTACTTC CASSLTSSPSGSPYEQYF
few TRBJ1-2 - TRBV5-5 TGTGCCAGCAGCTTGGTGGGTCAGTCCTATGGCTACACCTTC CASSLVGQSYGYTF
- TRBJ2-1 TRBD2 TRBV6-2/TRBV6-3 TGTGCCAGCAGAAGAGGACTAGCGGTTATCTACAATGAGCAGTTCTTC CASRRGLAVIYNEQFF
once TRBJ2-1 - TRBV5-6 TGTGCCGGCAGCCTCGGCGGGGATGAGCAGTTCTTC CAGSLGGDEQFF
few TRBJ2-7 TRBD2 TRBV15 TGTGCCACCAGCAGAGGGCTAGCGGGAGAGGTGGACGAGCAGTACTTC CATSRGLAGEVDEQYF
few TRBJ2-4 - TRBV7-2 TGTGCCAGCAGTCCAGGGCCTGGCGACGCCAAAAACATTCAGTACTTC CASSPGPGDAKNIQYF
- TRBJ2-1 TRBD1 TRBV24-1 TGTGCCACCAGTGATCCAGGGGGACCCTACAATGAGCAGTTCTTC CATSDPGGPYNEQFF
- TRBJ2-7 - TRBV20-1 TGCAGTGGCACAGACCAGGGGATGGCCTACGAGCAGTACTTC CSGTDQGMAYEQYF
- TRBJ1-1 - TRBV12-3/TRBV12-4 TGTGCCGGCAGTACCTCGGGACGGCTGAACACTGAAGCTTTCTTT CAGSTSGRLNTEAFF
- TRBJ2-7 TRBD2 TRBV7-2 TGTGCCAGCAGCCGGACTAGCGGGACTCCATTCTCCTACGAGCAGTACTTC CASSRTSGTPFSYEQYF
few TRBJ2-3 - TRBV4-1 TGCGCCAGCAGCCAAGTCGGGGTTGGCACAGATACGCAGTATTTT CASSQVGVGTDTQYF
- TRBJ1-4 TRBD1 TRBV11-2 TGTGCCAGCAGCTTCGGACAGGGGGTAAATGAAAAACTGTTTTTT CASSFGQGVNEKLFF
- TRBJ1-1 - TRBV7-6 TGTGCCAGCAGCTTAGACGGCAGCATGAACACTGAAGCTTTCTTT CASSLDGSMNTEAFF
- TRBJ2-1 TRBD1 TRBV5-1 TGCGCCAGCAGCAATGGGACAGGGGCAGGGAGTGAGCAGTTCTTC CASSNGTGAGSEQFF
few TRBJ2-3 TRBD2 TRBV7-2 TGTGCCAGCAGCTTCGGAGCGGGAGGAGGAGATACGCAGTATTTT CASSFGAGGGDTQYF
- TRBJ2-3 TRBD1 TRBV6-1 TGTGCCAGCAGCCCCTCTCCCGGACAGGCGATAGCAATCACAGATACGCAGTATTTT CASSPSPGQAIAITDTQYF
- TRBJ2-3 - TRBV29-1 TGCAGCGTTCCAGCCGACCGCACAGATACGCAGTATTTT CSVPADRTDTQYF
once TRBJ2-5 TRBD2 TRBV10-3 TGTGCCATCAGTAGACTAGCCAAAGAGACCCAGTACTTC CAISRLAKETQYF
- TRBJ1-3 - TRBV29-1 TGCAGCGTTGAATGGCAGGAACTCTGGGGAAACACCATATATTTT CSVEWQELWGNTIYF
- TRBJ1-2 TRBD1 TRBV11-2 TGTGCCAGCAGCTTAGCAGGGACAGGATACTATGGCTACACCTTC CASSLAGTGYYGYTF
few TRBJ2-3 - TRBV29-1 TGCAGCGTTCCGCTGAGCGGGAGCACAGATACGCAGTATTTT CSVPLSGSTDTQYF
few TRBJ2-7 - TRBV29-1 TGCAGCGTTTGGGACGGCTCCTACGAGCAGTACTTC CSVWDGSYEQYF
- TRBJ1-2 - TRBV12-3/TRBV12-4 TGTGCCAGCAGTTTAGCCCCCGGGAGTGGCTACACCTTC CASSLAPGSGYTF
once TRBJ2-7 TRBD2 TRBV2 TGTGCCAGCAGTGCTTACCCGACTAGCGGGAGTGCCCACGAGCAGTACTTC CASSAYPTSGSAHEQYF
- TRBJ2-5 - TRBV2 TGTGCCAGCAGTGTCGAGAGACAAGAGACCCAGTACTTC CASSVERQETQYF
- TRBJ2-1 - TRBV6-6 TGTGCCAGCAGTTCTTTCCCCCAGAATGCAGCCTACAATGAGCAGTTCTTC CASSSFPQNAAYNEQFF
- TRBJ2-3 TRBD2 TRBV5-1 TGCGCCAGCAGCTCGAGCGGGGGCTGGGAAGATACGCAGTATTTT CASSSSGGWEDTQYF
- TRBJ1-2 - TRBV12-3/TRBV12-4 TGTGCCAGCAGTCCGGGACCGTCGGGCGTCTATGGCTACACCTTC CASSPGPSGVYGYTF
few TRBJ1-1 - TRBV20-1 TGCAGTGCTAGAGTGTCCGGGATGGCTGAAGCTTTCTTT CSARVSGMAEAFF
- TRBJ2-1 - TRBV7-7 TGTGCTAGCAGCCTTCTCGACGGGCATGAGCAGTTCTTC CASSLLDGHEQFF
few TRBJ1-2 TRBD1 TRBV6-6 TGTGCCAGCAGTTACGGGACAGCCTTAAACTATGGCTACACCTTC CASSYGTALNYGYTF
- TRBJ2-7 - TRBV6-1 TGTGCCAGCAGTGAAATTTGGAACAGACGTTACGAGCAGTACTTC CASSEIWNRRYEQYF
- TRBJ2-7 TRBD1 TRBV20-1 TGCAGTGGAAAGCGGGCGGGACAGGGGTACGAGCAGTACTTC CSGKRAGQGYEQYF
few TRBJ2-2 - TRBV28 TGTGCCAGCAGTACCGCCCGTACGAAAAACACCGGGGAGCTGTTTTTT CASSTARTKNTGELFF
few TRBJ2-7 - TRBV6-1 TGTGCCAGCAGTGTAAGGGCCTACTACGAGCAGTACTTC CASSVRAYYEQYF
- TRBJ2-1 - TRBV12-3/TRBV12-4 TGTGTCAGCAGCCCCGATTTGGGAGGTGGGGAGCAGTTCTTC CVSSPDLGGGEQFF
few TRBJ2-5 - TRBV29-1 TGCAGCTCCGGGACGGTCCAAGAGACCCAGTACTTC CSSGTVQETQYF
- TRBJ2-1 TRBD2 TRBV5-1 TGCGCCAGCAGTAGGACTAGCGGGAGAGAAAGAATAAGTGAGCAGTTCTTC CASSRTSGRERISEQFF
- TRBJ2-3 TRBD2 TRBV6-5 TGTGCCAGCAGTAGGCCAGGGGCGGGAGGGAAAGATACGCAGTATTTT CASSRPGAGGKDTQYF
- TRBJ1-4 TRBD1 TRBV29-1 TGCAGCGCTATGGACAGGGGACGGAGTGAAAAACTGTTTTTT CSAMDRGRSEKLFF
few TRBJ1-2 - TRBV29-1 TGCAGCGTTGACCAGGACGGAAACTATGGCTACACCTTC CSVDQDGNYGYTF
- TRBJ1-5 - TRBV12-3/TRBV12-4 TGTGCCAGCAGGCCCACAGGCAATCAGCCCCAGCATTTT CASRPTGNQPQHF
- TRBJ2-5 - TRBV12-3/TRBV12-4 TGTGCCAGCAGTTCCCGCTCGACAGTCCTCCCGAGGGAGACCCAGTACTTC CASSSRSTVLPRETQYF
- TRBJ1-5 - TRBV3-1 TGTGCCAGCAGCTCAGGTGCCGATCAGCCCCAGCATTTT CASSSGADQPQHF
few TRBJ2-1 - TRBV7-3 TGTGCCAGCAGCTTAACTACAGGTTCGGTCTATGAGCAGTTCTTC CASSLTTGSVYEQFF